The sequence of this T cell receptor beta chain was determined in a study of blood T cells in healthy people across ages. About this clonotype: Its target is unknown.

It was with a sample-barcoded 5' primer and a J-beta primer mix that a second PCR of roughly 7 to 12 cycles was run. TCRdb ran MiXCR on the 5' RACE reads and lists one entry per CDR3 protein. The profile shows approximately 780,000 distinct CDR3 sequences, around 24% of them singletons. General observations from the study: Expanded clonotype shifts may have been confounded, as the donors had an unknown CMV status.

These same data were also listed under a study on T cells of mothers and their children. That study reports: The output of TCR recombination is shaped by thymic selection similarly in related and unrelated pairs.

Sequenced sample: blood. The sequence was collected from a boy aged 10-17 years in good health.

The CDR3 is CASTLAGQLSYNEQFF. In DNA form, the CDR3 reads TGTGCCAGTACGTTAGCGGGGCAGCTCTCCTACAATGAGCAGTTCTTC. The chain links TRBV19 to TRBJ2-1; TRBD2 matches 8 bases. The CDR3 has 16 residues. The V segment lost 7 bases and the J segment 0 bases; nucleotides outside the gene matches: 8. Germline lookup yields CDR1 LNHDA and CDR2 SQIVND (reference sequence).